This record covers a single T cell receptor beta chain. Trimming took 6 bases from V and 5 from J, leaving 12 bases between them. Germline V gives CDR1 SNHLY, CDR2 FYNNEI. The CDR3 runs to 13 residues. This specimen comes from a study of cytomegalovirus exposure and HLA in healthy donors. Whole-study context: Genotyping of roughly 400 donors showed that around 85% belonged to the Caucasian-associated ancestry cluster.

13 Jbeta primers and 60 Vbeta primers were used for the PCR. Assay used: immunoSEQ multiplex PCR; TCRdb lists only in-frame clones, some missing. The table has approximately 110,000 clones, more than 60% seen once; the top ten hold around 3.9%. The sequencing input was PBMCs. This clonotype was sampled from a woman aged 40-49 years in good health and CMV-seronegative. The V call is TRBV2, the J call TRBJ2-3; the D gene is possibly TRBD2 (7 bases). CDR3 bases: TGTGCCAGCAGCGTCGGGGGGCAAGATACGCAGTATTTT. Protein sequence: CASSVGGQDTQYF.